This TCR beta chain was documented in a study of identical twins. Study-wide results and limits: In monozygotic twins, models underestimated the sharing of out-of-frame TCR alpha.

The CDR3 contains 18 residues. Germline V lookup: CDR1 SGHAT, CDR2 FQDESV (reference sequence). V dropped 5 bases and J dropped 4; count of bases not matched to a gene: 8. The sample holds a few counts of this clonotype. Its cognate antigen is unknown. With no exceptions, donors were healthy Caucasians. It was template switching that added a universal primer site, and there were unique molecular identifiers on the cDNA. TCRdb fed the 5' RACE reads into MiXCR, producing one record per CDR3 protein. The sample shows around 290,000 distinct CDR3 sequences, more than 8% of them seen only once. The same data also went into a second study, on yellow fever vaccine responses in identical twins.

The J gene is TRBJ2-2, the V gene TRBV11-1, with 15 bases lining up with TRBD2. Input material: CD8+ T cells sorted from blood. The sequence derives from a woman aged 18-29 years in good health. For the CDR3, the DNA is TGTGCCAGCAGCCACGGACTAGCGGGAGGGCGCGGCACCGGGGAGCTGTTTTTT. This gives the protein CASSHGLAGGRGTGELFF.